This TCR beta chain was observed in a study of human T cells and chemical hapten exposure. A single record per CDR3 protein comes from TCRdb applying MiXCR to the RACE reads. The sample includes 100,000 to 150,000 distinct CDR3 sequences, about 11% seen only once; the top ten take approximately 2.5%. Time point defined: patch test 3, about 24 weeks after DPC sensitization. As to treatment: therapeutic diphenylcyclopropenone sensitization with weekly scalp DPC. It was from unfractionated whole blood that total RNA was extracted. The germline V and J ends were trimmed by 8 bases and 5 bases, with 16 bases remaining between them. The CDR3 covers 13 residues. This clonotype was observed a handful of times.

The material sequenced was whole blood, taken in connection with sensitization to the hapten diphenylcyclopropenone (DPC). The chain is built from TRBV12-3 or TRBV12-4 and TRBJ2-7, with D possibly being TRBD1 (5 bases). This receptor was taken from a woman in her forties or fifties with alopecia areata. Some clones in this sample may be carry-over from other donors' samples. The CDR3 sequence: CASGPSGIHEQYF. The CDR3 DNA follows: TGTGCCAGCGGCCCCTCAGGGATCCACGAGCAGTACTTC.